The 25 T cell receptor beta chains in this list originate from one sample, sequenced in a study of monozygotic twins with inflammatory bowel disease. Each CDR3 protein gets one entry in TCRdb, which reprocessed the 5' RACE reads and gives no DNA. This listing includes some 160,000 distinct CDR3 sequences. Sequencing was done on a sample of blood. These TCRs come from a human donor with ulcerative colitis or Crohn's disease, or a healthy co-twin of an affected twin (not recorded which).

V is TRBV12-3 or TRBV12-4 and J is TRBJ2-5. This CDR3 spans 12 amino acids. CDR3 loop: CASSLAPTAPYF.

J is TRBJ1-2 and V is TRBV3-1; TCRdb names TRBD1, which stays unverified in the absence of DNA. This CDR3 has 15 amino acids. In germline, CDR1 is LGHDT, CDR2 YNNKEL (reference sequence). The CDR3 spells CASSHGQMTNYGYTF.

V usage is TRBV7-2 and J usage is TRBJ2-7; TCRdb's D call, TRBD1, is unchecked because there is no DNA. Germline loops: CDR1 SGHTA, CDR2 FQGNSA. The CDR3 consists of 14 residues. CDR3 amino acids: CASSLKGGRVAQYF.

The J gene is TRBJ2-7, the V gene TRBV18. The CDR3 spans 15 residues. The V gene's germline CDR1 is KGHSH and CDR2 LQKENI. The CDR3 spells CASSPPGVKSYEQYF.

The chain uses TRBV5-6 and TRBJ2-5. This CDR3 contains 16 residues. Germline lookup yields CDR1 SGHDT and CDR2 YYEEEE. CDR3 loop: CASSLEASRGLETQYF.

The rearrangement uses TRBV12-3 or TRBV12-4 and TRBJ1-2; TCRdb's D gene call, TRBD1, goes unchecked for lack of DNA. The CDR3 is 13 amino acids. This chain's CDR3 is CASRGDSVGGYTF.

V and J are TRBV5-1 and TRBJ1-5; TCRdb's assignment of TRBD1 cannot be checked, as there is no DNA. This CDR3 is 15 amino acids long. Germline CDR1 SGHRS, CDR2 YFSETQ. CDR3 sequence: CASSPDWDGNQPQHF.

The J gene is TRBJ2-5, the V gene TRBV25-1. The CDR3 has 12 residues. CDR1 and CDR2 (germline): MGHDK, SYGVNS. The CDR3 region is CASSEEGLSQYF.

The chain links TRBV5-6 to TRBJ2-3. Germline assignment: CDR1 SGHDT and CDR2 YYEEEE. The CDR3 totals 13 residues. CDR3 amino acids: CASTIFGTDTQYF.

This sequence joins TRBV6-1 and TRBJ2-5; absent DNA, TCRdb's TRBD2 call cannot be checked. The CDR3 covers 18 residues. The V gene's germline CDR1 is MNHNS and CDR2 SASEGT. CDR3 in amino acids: CASAPRLAGTVPTRTQYF.

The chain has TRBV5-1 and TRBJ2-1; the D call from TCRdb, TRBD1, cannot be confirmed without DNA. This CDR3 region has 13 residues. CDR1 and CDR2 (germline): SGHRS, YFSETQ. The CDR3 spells CASSQRGKDEQFF. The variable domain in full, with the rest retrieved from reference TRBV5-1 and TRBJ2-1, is KAGVTQTPRYLIKTRGQQVTLSCSPISGHRSVSWYQQTPGQGLQFLFEYFSETQRNKGNFPGRFSGRQFSNSRSEMNVSTLELGDSALYLCASSQRGKDEQFFGPGTRLTVL.

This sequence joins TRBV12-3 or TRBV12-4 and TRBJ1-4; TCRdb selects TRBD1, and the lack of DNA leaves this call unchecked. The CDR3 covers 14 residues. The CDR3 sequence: CASSPGGLNEKLFF.

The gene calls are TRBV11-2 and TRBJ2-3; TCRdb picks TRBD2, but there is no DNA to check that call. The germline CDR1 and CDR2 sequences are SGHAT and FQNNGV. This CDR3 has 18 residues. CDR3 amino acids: CASSLRAVTSGGGNTQYF.

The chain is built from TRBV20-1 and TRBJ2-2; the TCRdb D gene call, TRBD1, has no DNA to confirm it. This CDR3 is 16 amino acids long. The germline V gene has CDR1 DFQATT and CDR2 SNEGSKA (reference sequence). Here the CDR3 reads CSALAPDRSNTGELFF.

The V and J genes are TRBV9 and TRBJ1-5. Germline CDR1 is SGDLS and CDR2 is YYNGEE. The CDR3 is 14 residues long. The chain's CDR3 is CASSVGQIDQPQHF.

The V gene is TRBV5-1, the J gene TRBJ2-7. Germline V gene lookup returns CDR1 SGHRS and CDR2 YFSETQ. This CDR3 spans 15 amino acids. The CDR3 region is CASSLAPGGSYEQYF. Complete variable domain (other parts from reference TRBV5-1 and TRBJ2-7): KAGVTQTPRYLIKTRGQQVTLSCSPISGHRSVSWYQQTPGQGLQFLFEYFSETQRNKGNFPGRFSGRQFSNSRSEMNVSTLELGDSALYLCASSLAPGGSYEQYFGPGTRLTVT.

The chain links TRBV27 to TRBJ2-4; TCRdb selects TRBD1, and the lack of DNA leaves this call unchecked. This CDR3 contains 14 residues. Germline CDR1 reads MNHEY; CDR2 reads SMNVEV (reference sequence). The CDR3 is CASSLQGAMDIQYF.

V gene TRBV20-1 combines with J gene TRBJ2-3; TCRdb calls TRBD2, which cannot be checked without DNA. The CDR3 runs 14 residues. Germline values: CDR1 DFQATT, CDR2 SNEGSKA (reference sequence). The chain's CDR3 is CSATLAGPTDTQYF.

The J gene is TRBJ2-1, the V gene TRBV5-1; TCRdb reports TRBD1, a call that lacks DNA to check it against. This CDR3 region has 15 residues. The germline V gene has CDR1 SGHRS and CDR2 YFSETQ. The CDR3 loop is CASSSGDRKGNEQFF.

CDR3 sequence: CASSTGTGDSEQFF. The chain has TRBV11-3 and TRBJ2-1; the TRBD1 assignment by TCRdb is unverifiable without DNA. The CDR3 is 14 residues long. Germline values: CDR1 SGHNT, CDR2 YENEEA.

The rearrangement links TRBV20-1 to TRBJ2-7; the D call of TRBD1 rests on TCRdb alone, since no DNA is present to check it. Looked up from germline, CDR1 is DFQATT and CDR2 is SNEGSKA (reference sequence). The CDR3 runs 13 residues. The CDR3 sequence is CSPLAERGYEQYF.

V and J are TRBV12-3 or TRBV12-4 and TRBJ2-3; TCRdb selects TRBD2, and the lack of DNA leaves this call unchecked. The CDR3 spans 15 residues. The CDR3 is CASSFLAGGPVTQYF.

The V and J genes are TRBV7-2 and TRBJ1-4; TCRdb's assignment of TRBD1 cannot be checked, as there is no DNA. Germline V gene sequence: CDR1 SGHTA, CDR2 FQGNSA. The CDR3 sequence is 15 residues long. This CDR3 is CASSLEGARNEKLFF.

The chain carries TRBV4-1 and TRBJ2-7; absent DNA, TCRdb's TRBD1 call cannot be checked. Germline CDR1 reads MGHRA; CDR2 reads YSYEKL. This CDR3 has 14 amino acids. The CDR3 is CASSQERGHYEQYF.

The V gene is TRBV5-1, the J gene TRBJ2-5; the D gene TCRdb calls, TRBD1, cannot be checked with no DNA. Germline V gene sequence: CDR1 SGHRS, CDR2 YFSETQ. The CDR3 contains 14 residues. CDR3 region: CASRPDGGGGTQYF.